A single TCR beta chain is shown here with its context. As yet, its antigen is unknown. The record originates from a study of cytomegalovirus exposure and HLA in healthy donors. Findings and caveats of the study: HLA restriction was apparent for most CMV-associated TCR beta chains in a later analysis. TCR beta sequences reportedly predicted most subjects' HLA-A and HLA-B alleles accurately. The study flagged about 150 TCR beta chains as cytomegalovirus-associated. Data from an earlier analysis indicated that most TCR beta V segments were productive either about 87% or about 30% of the time.

The PCR contained 60 Vbeta and 13 Jbeta primers. Clones were read by immunoSEQ multiplex PCR, and TCRdb kept only the in-frame ones, dropping some. Of around 200,000 clones in the sample, approximately 78% were seen once. CDR3 length: 14 residues. Per the germline V gene, CDR1 is SGHRS and CDR2 is YFSETQ. V was clipped by 0 bases and J by 3 bases, with 7 bases between them. Sequenced sample: PBMCs. The chain employs TRBV5-1 and TRBJ1-5, with D tentatively TRBD1 (5 bases). This TCR came from a woman between 18 and 30 years old in good health and CMV-seronegative. For the CDR3, the DNA is TGCGCCAGCAGCTTGGCAGGGCCCAATCAGCCCCAGCATTTT. Translated: CASSLAGPNQPQHF.